This paragraph reports one T cell receptor beta chain. Its antigen is still unknown. Germline CDR1 and CDR2: LGHDT and YNNKEL (reference sequence). Trimming took off 0 bases at V and 8 bases at J, with 16 bases between the two ends. The CDR3 has 15 residues. This record comes from a study of T cell responses to AZD1222 COVID-19 vaccine. The repertoire was sequenced with immunoSEQ multiplex PCR; TCRdb's copy has only in-frame clones and lacks some. The sample carries 170,000 or so clones, 88% recorded once. Study results and caveats: Repertoire collection took place solely once the T cell response had peaked. Among AZD1222 vaccinees, only five to seven were seropositive at baseline.

Combined were second doses at about 4 or about 12 weeks. The source is an adult who received the AZD1222 COVID-19 vaccine. Sequenced here: peripheral blood, sampled 28 days after the second AZD1222 dose. The J gene is TRBJ1-2, the V gene TRBV3-1 (or the pseudogene TRBV3-2), with a tentative D call TRBD1 (5 bases). DNA for the CDR3: TGTGCCAGCAGCCAAGATGGTCAGGGTCTCCTCGGCTACACCTTC. It codes for CASSQDGQGLLGYTF.